These 9 T cell receptor beta chains were all obtained from the same sample, sequenced in a study of shared clonotypes between healthy human individuals. Naivety among CD8 cells was defined by CD45RO negativity and positive CCR7 selection, thereby excluding terminally differentiated effector memory CD45RA+ cells. TCRdb's copy holds only in-frame clones and misses some; the assay was immunoSEQ multiplex PCR. The sample shows 550,000 to 650,000 clones, about 96% of them seen only once. The specimen was naive CD8+ T cells sorted from blood. The receptors originated from a woman aged 25 to 45 in good health.

This chain connects TRBV2 to TRBJ1-2; D gene ambiguous. The CDR3 is 14 amino acids. V was cut by 4 bases and J by 6 bases, with 15 bases left in between. Germline V gene data show CDR1 as SNHLY and CDR2 as FYNNEI. CDR3 DNA sequence: TGTGCCAGCAGTGTCCGTTACTGGGAGCATGGCTACACCTTC. It yields the protein CASSVRYWEHGYTF. Based on the CDR3 plus reference TRBV2 and TRBJ1-2, the full variable domain is EPEVTQTPSHQVTQMGQEVILRCVPISNHLYFYWYRQILGQKVEFLVSFYNNEISEKSEIFDDQFSVERPDGSNFTLKIRSTKLEDSAMYFCASSVRYWEHGYTFGSGTRLTVV.

The sample holds one count of this clone. This chain uses TRBV5-4 with TRBJ1-1; 8 bases are a match to TRBD1. Germline CDR1 reads SGHNT; CDR2 reads YYREEE (reference sequence). Trimming cost V 4 bases and J 0 bases; bases outside gene matches: 11. CDR3 length: 17 residues. CDR3 nucleotides: TGTGCCAGCAGCACTGGACAGGGTCCGTTCATGAACACTGAAGCTTTCTTT. Amino acids: CASSTGQGPFMNTEAFF.

J is TRBJ2-7 and V is TRBV6-1; TRBD2 agrees at 13 bases. With V trimmed by 3 bases and J by 6 bases, 5 bases remained unmatched. The CDR3 covers 15 residues. Germline lookup yields CDR1 MNHNS and CDR2 SASEGT. CDR3 DNA sequence: TGTGCCAGCAGTGATTGGACTAGCGGGAGACCCGAGCAGTACTTC. As protein: CASSDWTSGRPEQYF.

This clone was found once. The chain carries TRBV6-5 and TRBJ1-1; D remains ambiguous. The germline V gene encodes CDR1 MNHEY and CDR2 SVGAGI. V was trimmed by 7 bases and J by 1 base, leaving 7 bases between them. The CDR3 totals 12 residues. CDR3 loop: CASNNPNTEAFF. CDR3 DNA: TGTGCCAGCAATAATCCGAACACTGAAGCTTTCTTT.

The chain combines TRBV27 with TRBJ2-1; 11 bases line up with TRBD1. The trim removed 2 bases at V and 4 bases at J, leaving 7 bases unmatched. The CDR3 is 17 residues long. From germline, CDR1 is MNHEY and CDR2 SMNVEV (reference sequence). The CDR3 region has the DNA TGTGCCAGCAGTTTAGGACAGGGGGCGGTCGTTTACAATGAGCAGTTCTTC. This gives the protein CASSLGQGAVVYNEQFF.

Comments on this clone: At the DNA level, this CDR3 is encoded by other sequences in the same sample as well. This chain uses TRBV27 with TRBJ2-7; TRBD1 aligns across 8 bases. Germline CDR1 is MNHEY and CDR2 is SMNVEV (reference sequence). The ends lost 3 bases at V and 3 bases at J; junction bases unmatched: 1. This CDR3 has 13 amino acids. The CDR3 DNA follows: TGTGCCAGCAGTTTCGGACAGGGCTACGAGCAGTACTTC. Protein sequence: CASSFGQGYEQYF.

V is TRBV28 and J is TRBJ1-4; no clear D. Looked up from germline, CDR1 is MDHEN and CDR2 is SYDVKM. The CDR3 consists of 17 residues. Trimming took 5 bases from V and 8 from J, leaving 24 bases between them. The CDR3 reads CASSPRAEGMINEKLFF. The CDR3 DNA sequence: TGTGCCAGCAGTCCCCGGGCAGAGGGAATGATAAACGAAAAACTGTTTTTT.

The rearrangement uses TRBV5-6 and TRBJ1-2; no clear D. The length of the CDR3 is 12 residues. The germline gives CDR1 SGHDT, CDR2 YYEEEE. V was clipped by 1 base and J by 6 bases, with 7 bases between them. The CDR3 here is CASSLSGNGYTF. The CDR3, as DNA: TGTGCCAGCAGCTTGTCAGGAAATGGCTACACCTTC. Full variable domain (remainder filled in from reference TRBV5-6 and TRBJ1-2): DAGVTQSPTHLIKTRGQQVTLRCSPKSGHDTVSWYQQALGQGPQFIFQYYEEEERQRGNFPDRFSGHQFPNYSSELNVNALLLGDSALYLCASSLSGNGYTFGSGTRLTVV.

The chain has TRBV30 and TRBJ2-3, with D unclear. V lost 7 bases and J lost 5, with 4 bases in between. CDR1 is GTSNPN, CDR2 SVGIG, per germline (reference sequence). The length of the CDR3 is 9 residues. The CDR3 region is CASKDTQYF. For the CDR3, the DNA is TGTGCCTCAAAAGATACGCAGTATTTT.